The present entry profiles one T cell receptor beta chain with its context. What it binds is not known. V lost 3 bases to trimming and J lost 0 bases, with 9 bases between them. CDR3 length equals 16 residues. The germline gives CDR1 LNHDA, CDR2 SQIVND (reference sequence). PCR primers comprised 60 Vbeta and 13 Jbeta primers. The assay was immunoSEQ multiplex PCR, and TCRdb's table has in-frame clones only and misses some. The table records 95,000 or so clones, 70% of them present only once. The sample comes from a study of cytomegalovirus exposure and HLA in healthy donors. Turning to the study itself: The Caucasian-associated ancestry cluster held about 80% of more than 350 genotyped donors. The study's findings and limits: Among TCR beta chains, those listed as cytomegalovirus-associated numbered more than 150. A later analysis linked a missense variant in DCLRE1C to the trimming of TCR beta V and J genes. Within an earlier analysis, most TCR beta V segments proved productive either about 87% or about 30% of the time.

The receptor's source is a woman in her forties or fifties in good health and CMV-seropositive. Specimen: PBMCs. V and J are TRBV19 and TRBJ2-6; the D is unclear. The CDR3 loop reads CASSIATYSGANVLTF. The CDR3 DNA reads as TGTGCCAGTAGTATTGCGACTTACTCTGGGGCCAACGTCCTGACTTTC.